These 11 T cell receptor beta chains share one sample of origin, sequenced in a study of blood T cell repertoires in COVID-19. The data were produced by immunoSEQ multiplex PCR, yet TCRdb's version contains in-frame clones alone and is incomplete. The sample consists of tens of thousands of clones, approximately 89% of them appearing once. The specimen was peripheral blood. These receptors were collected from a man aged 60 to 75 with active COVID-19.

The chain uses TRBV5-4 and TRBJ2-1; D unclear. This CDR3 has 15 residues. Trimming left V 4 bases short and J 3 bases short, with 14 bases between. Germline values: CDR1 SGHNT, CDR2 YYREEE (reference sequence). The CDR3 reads CASSPKRGSYNEQFF. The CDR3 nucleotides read TGTGCCAGCAGCCCGAAAAGAGGAAGCTACAATGAGCAGTTCTTC.

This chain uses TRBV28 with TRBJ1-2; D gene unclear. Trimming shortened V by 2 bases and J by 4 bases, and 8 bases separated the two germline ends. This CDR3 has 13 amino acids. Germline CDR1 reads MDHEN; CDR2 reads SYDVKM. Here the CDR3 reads CASSLGQFYGYTF. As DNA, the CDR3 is TGTGCCAGCAGTTTAGGCCAGTTCTATGGCTACACCTTC.

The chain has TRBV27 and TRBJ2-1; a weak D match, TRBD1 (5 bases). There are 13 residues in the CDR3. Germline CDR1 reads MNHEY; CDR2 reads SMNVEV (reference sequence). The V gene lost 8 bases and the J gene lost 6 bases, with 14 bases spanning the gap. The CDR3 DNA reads TGTGCCAGCCAACTTACTGGGGCCAATGAGCAGTTCTTC. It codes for CASQLTGANEQFF.

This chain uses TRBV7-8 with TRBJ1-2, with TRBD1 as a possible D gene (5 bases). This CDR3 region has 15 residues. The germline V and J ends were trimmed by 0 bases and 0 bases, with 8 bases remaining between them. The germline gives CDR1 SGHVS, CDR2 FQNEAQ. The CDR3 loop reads CASSLATGANYGYTF. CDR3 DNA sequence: TGTGCCAGCAGCTTAGCAACAGGAGCTAACTATGGCTACACCTTC.

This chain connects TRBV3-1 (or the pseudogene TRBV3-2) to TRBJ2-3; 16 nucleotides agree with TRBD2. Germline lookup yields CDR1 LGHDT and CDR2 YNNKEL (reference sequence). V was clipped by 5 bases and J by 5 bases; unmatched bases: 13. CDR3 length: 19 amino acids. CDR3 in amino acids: CASSTGTSGRAAGLDTQYF. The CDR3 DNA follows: TGTGCCAGCAGCACTGGGACTAGCGGGAGGGCCGCCGGTTTAGATACGCAGTATTTT.

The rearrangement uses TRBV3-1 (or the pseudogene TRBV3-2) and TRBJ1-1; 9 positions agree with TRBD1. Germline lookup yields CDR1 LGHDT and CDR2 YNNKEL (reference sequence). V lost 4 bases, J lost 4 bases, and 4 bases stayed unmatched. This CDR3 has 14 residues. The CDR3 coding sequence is TGTGCCAGCAGCCTTTTGGACAGGGGCACTGAAGCTTTCTTT. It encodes CASSLLDRGTEAFF.

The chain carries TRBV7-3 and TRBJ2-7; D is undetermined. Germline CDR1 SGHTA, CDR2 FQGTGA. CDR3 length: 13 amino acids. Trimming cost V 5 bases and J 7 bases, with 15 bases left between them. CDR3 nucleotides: TGTGCCAGCAGCCCACAACCCACGTGGGAGCAGTACTTC. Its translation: CASSPQPTWEQYF.

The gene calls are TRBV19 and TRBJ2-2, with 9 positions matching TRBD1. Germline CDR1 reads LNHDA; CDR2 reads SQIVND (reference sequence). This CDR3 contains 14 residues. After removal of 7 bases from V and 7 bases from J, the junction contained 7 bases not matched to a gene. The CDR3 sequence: CASIGTGRVGELFF. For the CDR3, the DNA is TGTGCCAGTATAGGGACAGGGAGGGTCGGGGAGCTGTTTTTT.

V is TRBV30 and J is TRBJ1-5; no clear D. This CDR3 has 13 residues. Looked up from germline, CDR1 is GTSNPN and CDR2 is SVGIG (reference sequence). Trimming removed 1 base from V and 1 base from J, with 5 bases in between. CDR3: CAWSARSNQPQHF. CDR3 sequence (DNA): TGTGCCTGGAGTGCCAGGAGCAATCAGCCCCAGCATTTT.

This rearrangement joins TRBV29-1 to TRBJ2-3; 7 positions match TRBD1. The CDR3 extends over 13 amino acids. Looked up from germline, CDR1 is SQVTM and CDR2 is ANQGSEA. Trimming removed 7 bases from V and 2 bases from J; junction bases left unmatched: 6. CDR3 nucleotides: TGCAGCGCCCGACAGGGAGCCACAGATACGCAGTATTTT. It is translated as CSARQGATDTQYF.

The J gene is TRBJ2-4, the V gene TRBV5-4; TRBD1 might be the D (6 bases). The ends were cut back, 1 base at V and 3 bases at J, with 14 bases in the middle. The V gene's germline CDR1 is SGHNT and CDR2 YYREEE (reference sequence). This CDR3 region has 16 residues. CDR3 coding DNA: TGTGCCAGCAGCTTGACCGGGGACAAAGGCAAAAACATTCAGTACTTC. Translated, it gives CASSLTGDKGKNIQYF. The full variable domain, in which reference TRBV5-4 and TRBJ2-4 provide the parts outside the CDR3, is ETGVTQSPTHLIKTRGQQVTLRCSSQSGHNTVSWYQQALGQGPQFIFQYYREEENGRGNFPPRFSGLQFPNYSSELNVNALELDDSALYLCASSLTGDKGKNIQYFGAGTRLSVL.